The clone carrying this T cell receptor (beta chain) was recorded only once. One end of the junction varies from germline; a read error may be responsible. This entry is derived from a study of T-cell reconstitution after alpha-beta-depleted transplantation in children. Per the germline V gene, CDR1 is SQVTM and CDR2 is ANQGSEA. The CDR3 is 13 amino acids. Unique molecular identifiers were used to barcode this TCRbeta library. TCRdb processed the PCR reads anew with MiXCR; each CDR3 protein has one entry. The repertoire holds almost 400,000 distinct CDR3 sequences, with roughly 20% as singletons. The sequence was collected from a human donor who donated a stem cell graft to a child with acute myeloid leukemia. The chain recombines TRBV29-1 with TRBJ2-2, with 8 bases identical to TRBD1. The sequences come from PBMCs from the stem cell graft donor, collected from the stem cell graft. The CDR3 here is CSAGTGYTWELFF. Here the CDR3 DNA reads TGCAGCGCCGGGACAGGTTACACCTGGGAGCTGTTTTTT.